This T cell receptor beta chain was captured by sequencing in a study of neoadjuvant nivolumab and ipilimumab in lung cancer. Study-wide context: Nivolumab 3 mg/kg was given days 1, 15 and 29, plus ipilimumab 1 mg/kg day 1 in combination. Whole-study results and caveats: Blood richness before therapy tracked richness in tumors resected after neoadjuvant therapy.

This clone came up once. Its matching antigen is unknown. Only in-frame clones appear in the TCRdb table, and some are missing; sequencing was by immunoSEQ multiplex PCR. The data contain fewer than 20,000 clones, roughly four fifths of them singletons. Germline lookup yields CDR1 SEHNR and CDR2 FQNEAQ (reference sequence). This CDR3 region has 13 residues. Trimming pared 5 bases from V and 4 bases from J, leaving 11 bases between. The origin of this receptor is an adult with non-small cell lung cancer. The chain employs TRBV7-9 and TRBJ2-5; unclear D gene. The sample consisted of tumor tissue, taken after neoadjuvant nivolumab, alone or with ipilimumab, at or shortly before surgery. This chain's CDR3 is CASSPSWRETQYF. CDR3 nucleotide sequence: TGTGCCAGCAGCCCGTCATGGAGAGAGACCCAGTACTTC.